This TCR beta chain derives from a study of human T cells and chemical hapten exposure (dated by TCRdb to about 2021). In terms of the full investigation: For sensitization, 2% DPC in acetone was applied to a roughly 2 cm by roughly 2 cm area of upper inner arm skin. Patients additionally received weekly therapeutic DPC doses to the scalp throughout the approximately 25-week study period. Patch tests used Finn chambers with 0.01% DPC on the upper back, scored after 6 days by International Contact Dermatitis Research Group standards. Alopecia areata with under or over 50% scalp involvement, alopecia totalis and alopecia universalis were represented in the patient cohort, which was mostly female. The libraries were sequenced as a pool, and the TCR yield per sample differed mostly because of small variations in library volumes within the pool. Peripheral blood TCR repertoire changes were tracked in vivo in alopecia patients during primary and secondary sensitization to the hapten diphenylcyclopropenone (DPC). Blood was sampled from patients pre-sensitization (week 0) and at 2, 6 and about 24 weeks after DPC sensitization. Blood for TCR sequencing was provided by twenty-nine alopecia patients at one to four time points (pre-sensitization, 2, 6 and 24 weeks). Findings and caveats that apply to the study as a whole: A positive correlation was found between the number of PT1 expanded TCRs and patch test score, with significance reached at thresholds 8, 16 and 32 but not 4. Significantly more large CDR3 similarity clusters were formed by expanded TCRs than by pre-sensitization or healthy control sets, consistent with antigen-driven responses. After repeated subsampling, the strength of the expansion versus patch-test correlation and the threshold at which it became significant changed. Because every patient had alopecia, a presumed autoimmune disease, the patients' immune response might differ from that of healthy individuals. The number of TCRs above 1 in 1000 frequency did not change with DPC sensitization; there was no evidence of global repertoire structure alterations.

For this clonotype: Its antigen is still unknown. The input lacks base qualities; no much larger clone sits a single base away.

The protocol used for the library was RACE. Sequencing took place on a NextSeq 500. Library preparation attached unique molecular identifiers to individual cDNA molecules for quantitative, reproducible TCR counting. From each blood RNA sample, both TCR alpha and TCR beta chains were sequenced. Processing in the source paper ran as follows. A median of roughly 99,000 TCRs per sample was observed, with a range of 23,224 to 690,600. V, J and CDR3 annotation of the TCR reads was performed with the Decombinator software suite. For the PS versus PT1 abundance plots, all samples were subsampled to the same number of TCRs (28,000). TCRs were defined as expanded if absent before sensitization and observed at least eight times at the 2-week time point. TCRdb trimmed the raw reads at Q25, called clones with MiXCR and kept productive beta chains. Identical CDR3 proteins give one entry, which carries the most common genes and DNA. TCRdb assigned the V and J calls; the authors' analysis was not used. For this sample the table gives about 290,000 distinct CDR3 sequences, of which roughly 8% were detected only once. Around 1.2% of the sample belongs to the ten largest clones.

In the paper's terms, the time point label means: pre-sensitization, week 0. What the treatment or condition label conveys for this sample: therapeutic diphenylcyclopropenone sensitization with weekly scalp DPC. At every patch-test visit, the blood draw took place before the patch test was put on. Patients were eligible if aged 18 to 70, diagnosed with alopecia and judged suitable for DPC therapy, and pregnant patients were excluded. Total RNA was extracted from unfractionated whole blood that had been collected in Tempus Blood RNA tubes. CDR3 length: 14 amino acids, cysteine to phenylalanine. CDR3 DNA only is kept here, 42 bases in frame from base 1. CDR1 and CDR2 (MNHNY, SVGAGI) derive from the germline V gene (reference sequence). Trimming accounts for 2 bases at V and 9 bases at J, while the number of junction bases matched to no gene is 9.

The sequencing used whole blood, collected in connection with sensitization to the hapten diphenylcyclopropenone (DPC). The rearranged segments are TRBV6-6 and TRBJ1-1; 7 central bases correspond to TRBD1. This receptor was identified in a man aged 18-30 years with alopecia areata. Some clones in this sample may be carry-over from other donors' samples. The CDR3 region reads CASSYDLRQGKAFF. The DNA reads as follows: TGTGCCAGCAGTTACGACCTTCGACAGGGCAAAGCTTTCTTT.